This record looks at one TCR beta chain sequence and its context. The data are from a study of T cell changes during pregnancy in multiple sclerosis. Trimming shortened V by 10 bases and J by 0 bases, and 19 bases separated the two germline ends. This CDR3 spans 16 amino acids. CDR1 and CDR2 from the germline V gene are MDHEN and SYDVKM. Here immunoSEQ multiplex PCR was the method, and the copy in TCRdb shows in-frame clones only, minus some. The table shows 55,000 to 70,000 clones, with under 95% occurring only once. The sample consisted of peripheral blood, taken in the third trimester of pregnancy. The rearrangement uses TRBV28 and TRBJ1-5; D is ambiguous. This clonotype was obtained from a female donor in good health, enrolled as a control in a pregnancy study. CDR3: CAIPGGAPNSNQPQHF. CDR3 bases: TGTGCCATCCCTGGAGGAGCTCCGAATAGCAATCAGCCCCAGCATTTT.